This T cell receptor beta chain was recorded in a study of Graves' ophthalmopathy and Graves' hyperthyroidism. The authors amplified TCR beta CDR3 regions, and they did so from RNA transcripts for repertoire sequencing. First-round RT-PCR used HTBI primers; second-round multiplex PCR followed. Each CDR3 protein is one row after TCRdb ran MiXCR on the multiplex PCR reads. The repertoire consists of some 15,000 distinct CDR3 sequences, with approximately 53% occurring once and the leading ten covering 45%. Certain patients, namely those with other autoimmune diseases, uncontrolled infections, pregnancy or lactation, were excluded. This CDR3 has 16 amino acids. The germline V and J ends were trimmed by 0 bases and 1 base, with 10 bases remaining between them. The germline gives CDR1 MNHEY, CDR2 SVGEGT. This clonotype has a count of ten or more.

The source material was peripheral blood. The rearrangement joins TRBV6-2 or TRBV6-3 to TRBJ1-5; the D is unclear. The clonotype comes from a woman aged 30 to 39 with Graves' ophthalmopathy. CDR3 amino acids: CASSYSGGRSNQPQHF. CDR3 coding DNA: TGTGCCAGCAGTTACTCAGGTGGCAGGAGCAATCAGCCCCAGCATTTT.